The 30 T cell receptor beta chains given below trace back to one sample, sequenced in a study of shared clonotypes between healthy human individuals. CD8 cells classed as naive were CD45RO-negative and positively selected for CCR7, excluding terminally differentiated effector memory CD45RA+ cells. Data came from immunoSEQ multiplex PCR; TCRdb stores just in-frame clones and leaves some out. This table has 2 million to 2.5 million clones, approximately 94% appearing once. The sample comprised naive CD8+ T cells from PBMCs. The receptors stem from a man aged 18-30 years in good health. Some clones in this sample may be carry-over from other donors' samples.

Here the CDR3 reads CASSSGTREYNEQFF. CDR3 nucleotides: TGTGCCAGCAGCTCCGGGACCCGTGAGTACAATGAGCAGTTCTTC. This chain joins TRBV7-7 and TRBJ2-1, with D perhaps being TRBD1 or TRBD2 (5 bases each). CDR1 and CDR2 (germline): SSHAT, FNYEAQ (reference sequence). There are 15 residues in the CDR3. Trimming removed 4 bases at V and 4 bases at J, with 14 bases between.

The chain uses TRBV4-1 and TRBJ2-7; D is unresolved. In germline, CDR1 is MGHRA, CDR2 YSYEKL. This CDR3 is built from 14 residues. V lost 1 base to trimming and J lost 5 bases, with 12 bases between them. CDR3 sequence reads: CASSQGRELHEQYF. The DNA of the CDR3 is TGCGCCAGCAGCCAAGGTAGAGAGCTACACGAGCAGTACTTC.

The chain is built from TRBV4-3 and TRBJ2-1; D gene uncertain. Germline CDR1 is LGHNA and CDR2 is YSLEER. Trimming cost V 0 bases and J 3 bases, with 9 bases left between them. The CDR3 has 15 residues. Here the CDR3 DNA reads TGCGCCAGCAGCCAAGATTGGCGCGACTACAATGAGCAGTTCTTC. Amino acid sequence: CASSQDWRDYNEQFF.

The sample holds one count of this clone. V gene TRBV6-1 combines with J gene TRBJ2-5; D is undetermined. The V gene's germline CDR1 is MNHNS and CDR2 SASEGT. This CDR3 has 10 residues. V was trimmed by 8 bases and J by 9 bases, leaving 10 bases between them. CDR3 DNA: TGTGCCAGCTCCCTGTGGTCCCAGTACTTC. Protein: CASSLWSQYF.

J is TRBJ2-7 and V is TRBV7-9; the match to TRBD1 covers 7 bases. Germline V CDR1 and CDR2: SEHNR, FQNEAQ (reference sequence). J gave up 3 bases and V 1 base, and 9 bases lay outside the gene matches. This CDR3 has 16 amino acids. The CDR3 sequence: CASSLEQGPRDYEQYF. CDR3 bases: TGTGCCAGCAGCTTAGAACAGGGGCCAAGGGACTACGAGCAGTACTTC.

Here the CDR3 DNA reads TGTGCCAGCAGCTTACTATCCCAGAACACCGGGGAGCTGTTTTTT. Encoded protein: CASSLLSQNTGELFF. The chain joins TRBV5-8 to TRBJ2-2; D remains ambiguous. This CDR3 comprises 15 residues. Germline V gives CDR1 SGHTS, CDR2 YDEGEE. Trimming took off 2 bases at V and 1 base at J, with 9 bases between the two ends.

The chain recombines TRBV10-2 with TRBJ1-5; D gene unclear. This CDR3 has 14 residues. The germline V and J ends were trimmed by 5 bases and 1 base, with 9 bases remaining between them. Germline V gives CDR1 WSHSY, CDR2 SAAADI. The CDR3 region has the DNA TGCGCCAGCAGTTTGGGAGGGAGCAATCAGCCCCAGCATTTT. This sequence encodes CASSLGGSNQPQHF.

V usage is TRBV28 and J usage is TRBJ1-2; TRBD1 matches 8 bases. The CDR3 spans 13 residues. The junction had 9 bases not matched to a gene; V was cut back by 11 bases and J by 4 bases. Per germline, CDR1 MDHEN and CDR2 SYDVKM. The CDR3 is CAGQGGRSYGYTF. CDR3 sequence (DNA): TGTGCCGGACAGGGAGGTCGGAGCTATGGCTACACCTTC.

The J gene is TRBJ1-1, the V gene TRBV15; unclear D gene. Trimming took 3 bases from V and 7 from J, leaving 15 bases between them. The CDR3 has 14 residues. Germline V gives CDR1 LNHNV, CDR2 YYDKDF (reference sequence). The CDR3 DNA reads as TGTGCCACCAGCAGGCCCGGTTTGAACTATGAAGCTTTCTTT. Encoded protein: CATSRPGLNYEAFF.

V usage is TRBV28 and J usage is TRBJ2-1, with TRBD2 matching over 10 bases. This CDR3 is 14 amino acids long. V was clipped by 6 bases and J by 7 bases; unmatched bases: 6. CDR1 is MDHEN, CDR2 SYDVKM, per germline. The CDR3 spells CASREGLAPNEQFF. The CDR3 DNA follows: TGTGCCAGCAGGGAGGGACTAGCGCCTAATGAGCAGTTCTTC.

This chain joins TRBV11-2 and TRBJ2-7; 9 nucleotides agree with TRBD1. Losses at the gene ends were 0 bases for V and 4 bases for J; bases not matched to a gene: 4. The CDR3 length is 15 residues. In germline, CDR1 is SGHAT, CDR2 FQNNGV. In nucleotides, the CDR3 is TGTGCCAGCAGCTTAGATCACAGGGGGCGTTACGAGCAGTACTTC. Its translation is CASSLDHRGRYEQYF. The variable domain in full, completed from reference TRBV11-2 and TRBJ2-7, reads EAGVAQSPRYKIIEKRQSVAFWCNPISGHATLYWYQQILGQGPKLLIQFQNNGVVDDSQLPKDRFSAERLKGVDSTLKIQPAKLEDSAVYLCASSLDHRGRYEQYFGPGTRLTVT.

In the case of this clone: Other DNA sequences within the sample encode an identical CDR3. The chain has TRBV27 and TRBJ2-7; perhaps D is TRBD1 or TRBD2 (5 bases each). The germline gives CDR1 MNHEY, CDR2 SMNVEV (reference sequence). The length of the CDR3 is 13 residues. With 5 bases removed from V and 3 bases from J, the gap between germline ends came to 11 bases. In DNA, the CDR3 is TGTGCCAGCAGTCCCACTGGGGGCTACGAGCAGTACTTC. It codes for CASSPTGGYEQYF.

Only one count was recorded for this clone. The chain carries TRBV28 and TRBJ1-5; 8 bases match TRBD1. The length of the CDR3 is 13 residues. The germline V gene encodes CDR1 MDHEN and CDR2 SYDVKM. Unmatched junction bases numbered 2, after V lost 4 bases and J lost 6 bases. CDR3 sequence (DNA): TGTGCCAGCAGTTCGGACAGGGCTCAGCCCCAGCATTTT. It yields the protein CASSSDRAQPQHF.

CDR3 protein: CASSELAATDTQYF. CDR3 nucleotides: TGCGCCAGCAGTGAACTAGCGGCCACAGATACGCAGTATTTT. The chain has TRBV10-1 and TRBJ2-3; 8 bases line up with TRBD2. CDR1 is WNHNN, CDR2 SYGVQD, per germline (reference sequence). The CDR3 consists of 14 residues. V shed 3 bases, J shed 2 bases, and the junction held 1 base outside the gene matches.

V is TRBV6-5 and J is TRBJ2-7; 9 positions agree with TRBD2. The CDR3 sequence is 14 residues long. The germline gives CDR1 MNHEY, CDR2 SVGAGI. V trimming: 0 bases; J trimming: 3 bases; junction bases outside the gene matches: 0. CDR3 in amino acids: CASSYSTSGYEQYF. In nucleotides, the CDR3 is TGTGCCAGCAGTTACTCGACTAGCGGCTACGAGCAGTACTTC.

The chain uses TRBV7-9 and TRBJ2-2, with D perhaps TRBD1 or TRBD2 (6 bases each). V was cut by 4 bases and J by 8 bases, with 20 bases left in between. The CDR3 sequence is 16 residues long. CDR1 and CDR2 (germline): SEHNR, FQNEAQ (reference sequence). The CDR3 sequence is CASSSSGDWPTGELFF. The CDR3 DNA reads as TGTGCCAGCAGCTCTTCAGGGGACTGGCCGACTGGGGAGCTGTTTTTT.

This rearrangement joins TRBV11-2 to TRBJ2-5; D is ambiguous. Trimming removed 5 bases at V and 5 bases at J, with 21 bases between. The CDR3 is 16 amino acids. CDR1 and CDR2 (germline): SGHAT, FQNNGV. The CDR3 spells CASSPNPRNSWETQYF. The CDR3 bases are TGTGCCAGCAGCCCCAACCCGAGAAATAGCTGGGAGACCCAGTACTTC.

With respect to this clone: The same CDR3 also results from other DNA sequences found in this sample. The V gene is TRBV30, the J gene TRBJ1-1; unclear D gene. From germline, CDR1 is GTSNPN and CDR2 SVGIG (reference sequence). The CDR3 extends over 13 amino acids. Trimming took off 0 bases at V and 1 base at J, with 6 bases between the two ends. The CDR3 loop is CAWSVGANTEAFF. DNA of the CDR3: TGTGCCTGGAGTGTCGGAGCGAACACTGAAGCTTTCTTT. The whole variable domain, remainder taken from reference TRBV30 and TRBJ1-1, is SQTIHQWPATLVQPVGSPLSLECTVEGTSNPNLYWYRQAAGRGLQLLFYSVGIGQISSEVPQNLSASRPQDRQFILSSKKLLLSDSGFYLCAWSVGANTEAFFGQGTRLTVV.

The CDR3 DNA reads as TGTGCCAGCAGTTTTCGTTCATCAGGGCGTCTGTACGAGCAGTACTTC. Its protein product is CASSFRSSGRLYEQYF. The rearrangement joins TRBV27 to TRBJ2-7; a weak D match, TRBD1 (5 bases). V dropped 3 bases and J dropped 4 bases, with 19 bases sitting between them. Looked up from germline, CDR1 is MNHEY and CDR2 is SMNVEV (reference sequence). CDR3 length equals 16 residues.

The chain uses TRBV5-4 and TRBJ2-1, with D hard to call. The CDR3 loop spans 13 amino acids. V lost 0 bases, J lost 8 bases, and 9 bases lay in between. Germline V CDR1 and CDR2: SGHNT, YYREEE (reference sequence). CDR3 in DNA: TGTGCCAGCAGCTTGGCCAAGGGTGATGAGCAGTTCTTC. Protein: CASSLAKGDEQFF. The full variable domain, with the rest looked up from reference TRBV5-4 and TRBJ2-1, is ETGVTQSPTHLIKTRGQQVTLRCSSQSGHNTVSWYQQALGQGPQFIFQYYREEENGRGNFPPRFSGLQFPNYSSELNVNALELDDSALYLCASSLAKGDEQFFGPGTRLTVL.

This chain uses TRBV27 with TRBJ2-7; weak D call: TRBD1 (6 bases). Trimming stripped 5 bases from V and 3 bases from J, with 11 bases between. The CDR3 extends over 13 amino acids. Germline loops: CDR1 MNHEY, CDR2 SMNVEV (reference sequence). CDR3 protein: CASSTRQDYEQYF. For the CDR3, the DNA is TGTGCCAGCAGTACGCGACAGGACTACGAGCAGTACTTC.

The genes are TRBV7-8 and TRBJ2-6, with unresolved D. The CDR3 length is 12 residues. Germline V gene data show CDR1 as SGHVS and CDR2 as FQNEAQ. Trimming cost V 5 bases and J 3 bases, with 2 bases left between them. As DNA, the CDR3 is TGTGCCAGCAGCATTGGGGCCAACGTCCTGACTTTC. Translated: CASSIGANVLTF.

This clone was recorded only once. V gene TRBV27 combines with J gene TRBJ2-6; 8 nucleotides match TRBD1. Germline V gives CDR1 MNHEY, CDR2 SMNVEV (reference sequence). The CDR3 spans 16 residues. J lost 1 base, V lost 5 bases, and 4 bases had no gene match. The CDR3 is CASSGQGRSGANVLTF. CDR3 DNA: TGTGCCAGCAGTGGACAGGGTAGGTCTGGGGCCAACGTCCTGACTTTC.

The chain joins TRBV27 to TRBJ1-1; D uncertain. Germline loops: CDR1 MNHEY, CDR2 SMNVEV (reference sequence). Trimming stripped 1 base from V and 7 bases from J, with 16 bases between. This CDR3 has 15 amino acids. CDR3 protein: CASSLFGRRSSEAFF. The CDR3 coding sequence is TGTGCCAGCAGTTTATTCGGTCGGCGGTCCAGTGAAGCTTTCTTT.

The chain employs TRBV7-9 and TRBJ2-1; a possible D gene is TRBD2 (6 bases). CDR1 and CDR2 (germline): SEHNR, FQNEAQ (reference sequence). There are 16 residues in the CDR3. V shed 7 bases and J shed 8 bases, with 24 bases lying between them. The CDR3 region is CASITMGGALAYEQFF. In DNA, the CDR3 is TGTGCCAGCATCACGATGGGGGGAGCTCTCGCCTATGAGCAGTTCTTC.

This clone was recorded once. The chain joins TRBV7-3 to TRBJ2-1; possibly TRBD1 or TRBD2 for D (6 bases each). Trimming cost V 2 bases and J 8 bases, with 16 bases left between them. The germline CDR1 and CDR2 sequences are SGHTA and FQGTGA. This CDR3 spans 15 amino acids. CDR3 residues: CASSLWQGRRDEQFF. Here the CDR3 DNA reads TGTGCCAGCAGCTTATGGCAGGGGAGGCGCGATGAGCAGTTCTTC.

The chain uses TRBV15 and TRBJ1-5; 9 positions match TRBD1. The V gene's germline CDR1 is LNHNV and CDR2 YYDKDF (reference sequence). The CDR3 contains 16 residues. Trimming removed 0 bases from V and 5 bases from J; junction bases left unmatched: 5. The CDR3 loop is CATSRDLTGGDQPQHF. For the CDR3, the DNA is TGTGCCACCAGCAGAGACCTGACAGGGGGGGATCAGCCCCAGCATTTT.

This chain links TRBV28 with TRBJ2-7; D uncertain. CDR1 MDHEN and CDR2 SYDVKM come from the germline V gene. The CDR3 contains 10 residues. The CDR3 loop reads CGLVVHEQYF. The CDR3 DNA sequence: TGTGGGCTAGTGGTTCACGAGCAGTACTTC.

The rearrangement links TRBV7-8 to TRBJ2-7; a possible D gene is TRBD1 (6 bases). CDR1 SGHVS and CDR2 FQNEAQ come from the germline V gene. The V end was cut by 5 bases, the J end by 4 bases, with 12 bases between. The CDR3 spans 13 residues. In nucleotides, the CDR3 is TGTGCCAGCAGCCCCCGGACAGTATACGAGCAGTACTTC. Translation gives CASSPRTVYEQYF.

The CDR3 region is CASKMWGVNEQFF. Here the CDR3 DNA reads TGTGCCAGCAAGATGTGGGGGGTGAATGAGCAGTTCTTC. J is TRBJ2-1 and V is TRBV28; D is possibly TRBD2 (6 bases). V gave up 7 bases and J gave up 7 bases, with 14 bases separating them. From germline, CDR1 is MDHEN and CDR2 SYDVKM. The CDR3 sequence is 13 residues long. The full variable domain, in which reference TRBV28 and TRBJ2-1 provide the parts outside the CDR3, is DVKVTQSSRYLVKRTGEKVFLECVQDMDHENMFWYRQDPGLGLRLIYFSYDVKMKEKGDIPEGYSVSREKKERFSLILESASTNQTSMYLCASKMWGVNEQFFGPGTRLTVL.